This T cell receptor (beta chain) was documented in a study of neoadjuvant anti-PD-1 for oral cavity cancer. The wider study: Patients without progression got a fourth dose around day 43.

Patients had newly diagnosed, untreated stage II-IVA oral cavity squamous cell carcinoma. The patients had HPV-negative, locally advanced oral cavity squamous cell carcinoma. CDR1 is MNHNS, CDR2 SASEGT, per germline. CDR3 length equals 13 residues. Trimming took 7 bases from V and 2 from J, leaving 11 bases between them. Method: immunoSEQ multiplex PCR; TCRdb's copy keeps in-frame clones and lacks some. The top ten clones hold less than 3% of a sample with some 15,000 clones, over 65% of them seen once. The receptor was isolated from a person aged 40 to 85 with oral cavity squamous cell carcinoma. The J gene is TRBJ1-1, the V gene TRBV6-1, with D possibly being TRBD1 (6 bases). Specimen: PBMCs, collected before nivolumab (anti-PD-1) treatment. CDR3 in amino acids: CASKGQLNTEAFF. The CDR3 nucleotides are TGTGCCAGCAAAGGACAGTTAAACACTGAAGCTTTCTTT.